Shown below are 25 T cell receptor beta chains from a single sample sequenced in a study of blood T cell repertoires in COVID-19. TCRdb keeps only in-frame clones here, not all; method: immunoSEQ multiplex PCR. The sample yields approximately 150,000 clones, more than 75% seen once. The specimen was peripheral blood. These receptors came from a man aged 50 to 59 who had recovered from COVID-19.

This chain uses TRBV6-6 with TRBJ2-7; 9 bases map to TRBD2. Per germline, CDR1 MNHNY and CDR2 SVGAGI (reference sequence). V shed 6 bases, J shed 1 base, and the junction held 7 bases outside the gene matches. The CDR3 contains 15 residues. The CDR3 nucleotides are TGTGCCAGCAGGGGCTCTAGCGGGGTATCCTACGAGCAGTACTTC. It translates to CASRGSSGVSYEQYF.

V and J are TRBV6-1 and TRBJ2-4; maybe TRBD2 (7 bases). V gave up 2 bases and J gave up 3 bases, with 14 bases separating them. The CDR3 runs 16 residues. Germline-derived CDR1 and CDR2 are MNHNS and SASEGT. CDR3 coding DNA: TGTGCCAGCAGTGAAAACGGGGGGCGGGTCAAAAACATTCAGTACTTC. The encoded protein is CASSENGGRVKNIQYF.

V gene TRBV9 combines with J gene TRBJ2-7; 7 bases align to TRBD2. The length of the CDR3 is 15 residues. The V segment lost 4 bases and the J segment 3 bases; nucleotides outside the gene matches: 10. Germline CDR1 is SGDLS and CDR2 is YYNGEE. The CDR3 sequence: CASSHSPASGYEQYF. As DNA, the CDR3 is TGTGCCAGCAGCCACTCACCAGCTAGCGGCTACGAGCAGTACTTC.

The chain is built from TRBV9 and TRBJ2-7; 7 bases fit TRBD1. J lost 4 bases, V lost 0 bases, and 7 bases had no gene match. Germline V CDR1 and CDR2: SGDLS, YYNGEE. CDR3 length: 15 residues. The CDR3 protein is CASSVEPVRGYEQYF. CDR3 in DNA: TGTGCCAGCAGCGTAGAGCCCGTCAGGGGGTACGAGCAGTACTTC.

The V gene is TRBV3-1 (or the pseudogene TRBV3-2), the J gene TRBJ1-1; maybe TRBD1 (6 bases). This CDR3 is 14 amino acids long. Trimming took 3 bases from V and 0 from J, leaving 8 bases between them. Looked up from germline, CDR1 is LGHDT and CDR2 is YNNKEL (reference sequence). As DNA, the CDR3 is TGTGCCAGCAGCCATCAGGGGATGAACACTGAAGCTTTCTTT. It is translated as CASSHQGMNTEAFF.

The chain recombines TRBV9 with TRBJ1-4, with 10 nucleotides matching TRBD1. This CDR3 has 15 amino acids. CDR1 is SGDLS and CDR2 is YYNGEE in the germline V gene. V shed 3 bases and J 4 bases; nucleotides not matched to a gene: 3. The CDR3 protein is CASSGRTGGNEKLFF. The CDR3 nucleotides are TGTGCCAGCAGCGGAAGGACAGGGGGTAATGAAAAACTGTTTTTT.

The CDR3 DNA reads TGTGCCAGCAGTTTCGGGGATACTCAGCCCCAGCATTTT. As protein: CASSFGDTQPQHF. The chain joins TRBV6-2 or TRBV6-3 to TRBJ1-5; no definite D call. The germline V gene encodes CDR1 MNHEY and CDR2 SVGEGT. The CDR3 has 13 amino acids. The V end was cut by 4 bases, the J end by 6 bases, with 10 bases between.

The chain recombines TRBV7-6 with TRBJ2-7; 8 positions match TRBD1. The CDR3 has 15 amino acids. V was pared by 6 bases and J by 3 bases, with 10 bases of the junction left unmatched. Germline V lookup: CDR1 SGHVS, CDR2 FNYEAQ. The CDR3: CASSPGQAVVYEQYF. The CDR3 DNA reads TGTGCCAGCAGTCCGGGACAGGCTGTGGTCTACGAGCAGTACTTC.

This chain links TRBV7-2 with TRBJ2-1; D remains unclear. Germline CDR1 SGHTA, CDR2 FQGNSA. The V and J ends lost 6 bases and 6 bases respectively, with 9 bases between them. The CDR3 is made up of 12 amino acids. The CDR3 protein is CASSLNLNEQFF. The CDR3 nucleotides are TGTGCCAGCAGTCTAAACCTCAATGAGCAGTTCTTC.

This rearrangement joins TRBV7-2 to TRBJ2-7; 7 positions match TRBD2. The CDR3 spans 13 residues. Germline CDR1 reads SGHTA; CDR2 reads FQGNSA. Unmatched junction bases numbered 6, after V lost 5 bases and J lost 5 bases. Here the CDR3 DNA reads TGTGCCAGCAGCCTCGTCGCGGGAGACGAGCAGTACTTC. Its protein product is CASSLVAGDEQYF.

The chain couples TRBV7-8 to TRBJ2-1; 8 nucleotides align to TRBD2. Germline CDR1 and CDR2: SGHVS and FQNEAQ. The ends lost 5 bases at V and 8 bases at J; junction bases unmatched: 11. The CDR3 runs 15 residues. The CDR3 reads CASSATGTSVHEQFF. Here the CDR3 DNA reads TGTGCCAGCAGCGCCACCGGGACTAGTGTCCATGAGCAGTTCTTC. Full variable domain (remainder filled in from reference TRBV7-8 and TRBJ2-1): GAGVSQSPRYKVAKRGQDVALRCDPISGHVSLFWYQQALGQGPEFLTYFQNEAQLDKSGLPSDRFFAERPEGSVSTLKIQRTQQEDSAVYLCASSATGTSVHEQFFGPGTRLTVL.

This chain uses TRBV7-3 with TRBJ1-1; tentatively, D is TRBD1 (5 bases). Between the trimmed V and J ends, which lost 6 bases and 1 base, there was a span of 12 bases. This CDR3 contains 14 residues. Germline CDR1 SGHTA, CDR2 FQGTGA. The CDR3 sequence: CASRPTGGNTEAFF. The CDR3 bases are TGTGCCAGCAGACCTACGGGGGGGAACACTGAAGCTTTCTTT.

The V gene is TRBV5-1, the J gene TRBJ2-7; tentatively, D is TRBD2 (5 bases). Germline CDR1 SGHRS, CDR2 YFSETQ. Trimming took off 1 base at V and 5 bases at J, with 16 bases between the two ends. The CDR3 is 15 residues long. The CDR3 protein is CASSLSGPSAHEQYF. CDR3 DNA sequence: TGCGCCAGCAGCTTGAGCGGACCCTCGGCCCACGAGCAGTACTTC.

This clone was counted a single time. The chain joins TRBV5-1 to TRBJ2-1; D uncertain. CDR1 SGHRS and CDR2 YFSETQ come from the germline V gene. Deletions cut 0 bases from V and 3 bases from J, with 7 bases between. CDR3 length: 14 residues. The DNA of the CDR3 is TGCGCCAGCAGCTTGGACGGCGGCTACAATGAGCAGTTCTTC. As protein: CASSLDGGYNEQFF.

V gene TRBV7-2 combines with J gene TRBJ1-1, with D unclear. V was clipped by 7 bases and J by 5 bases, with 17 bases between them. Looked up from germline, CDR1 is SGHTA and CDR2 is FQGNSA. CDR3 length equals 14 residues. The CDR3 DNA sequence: TGTGCCAGCATCCCGAATTCGGGGAGAACTGAAGCTTTCTTT. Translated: CASIPNSGRTEAFF.

CDR3 coding DNA: TGTGCCAGCAGTTACTCGGGACTCCTCACAGATACGCAGTATTTT. This encodes CASSYSGLLTDTQYF. The gene calls are TRBV6-2 or TRBV6-3 and TRBJ2-3; D is perhaps TRBD2 (6 bases). Deletions cut 0 bases from V and 2 bases from J, with 9 bases between. The CDR3 runs 15 residues. Germline V gives CDR1 MNHEY, CDR2 SVGEGT.

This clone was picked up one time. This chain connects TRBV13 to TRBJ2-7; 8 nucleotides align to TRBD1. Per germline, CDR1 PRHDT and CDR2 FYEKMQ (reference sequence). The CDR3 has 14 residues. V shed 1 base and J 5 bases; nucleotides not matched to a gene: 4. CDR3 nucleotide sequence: TGTGCCAGCAGCTTAGTCGGCAGGGGGCACGAGCAGTACTTC. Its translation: CASSLVGRGHEQYF.

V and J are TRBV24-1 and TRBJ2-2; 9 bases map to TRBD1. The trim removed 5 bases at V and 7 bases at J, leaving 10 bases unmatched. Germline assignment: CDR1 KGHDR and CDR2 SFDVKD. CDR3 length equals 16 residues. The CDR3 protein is CATSAFVTGGGGELFF. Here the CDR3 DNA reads TGTGCCACCAGTGCCTTTGTGACAGGGGGGGGCGGGGAGCTGTTTTTT.

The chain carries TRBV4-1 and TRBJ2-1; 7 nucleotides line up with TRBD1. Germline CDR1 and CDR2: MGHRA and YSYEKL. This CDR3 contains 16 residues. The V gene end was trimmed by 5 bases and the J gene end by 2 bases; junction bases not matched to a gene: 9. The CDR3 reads CASSFRGTDTYNEQFF. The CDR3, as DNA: TGCGCCAGCAGCTTCAGGGGGACAGATACCTACAATGAGCAGTTCTTC.

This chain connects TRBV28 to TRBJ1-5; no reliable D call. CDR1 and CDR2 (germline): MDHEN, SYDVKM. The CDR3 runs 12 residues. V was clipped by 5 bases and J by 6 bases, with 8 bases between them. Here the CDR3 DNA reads TGTGCCAGCAGTATTGTCGGTCAGCCCCAGCATTTT. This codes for CASSIVGQPQHF. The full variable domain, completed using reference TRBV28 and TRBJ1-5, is DVKVTQSSRYLVKRTGEKVFLECVQDMDHENMFWYRQDPGLGLRLIYFSYDVKMKEKGDIPEGYSVSREKKERFSLILESASTNQTSMYLCASSIVGQPQHFGDGTRLSIL.

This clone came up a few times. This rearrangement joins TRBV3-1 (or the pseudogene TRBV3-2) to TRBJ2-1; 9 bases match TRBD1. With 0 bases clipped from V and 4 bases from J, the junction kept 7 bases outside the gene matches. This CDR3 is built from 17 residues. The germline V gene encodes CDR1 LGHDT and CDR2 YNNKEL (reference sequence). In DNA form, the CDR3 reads TGTGCCAGCAGCCAAGAAATCGACAGGGGGATATACAATGAGCAGTTCTTC. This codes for CASSQEIDRGIYNEQFF.

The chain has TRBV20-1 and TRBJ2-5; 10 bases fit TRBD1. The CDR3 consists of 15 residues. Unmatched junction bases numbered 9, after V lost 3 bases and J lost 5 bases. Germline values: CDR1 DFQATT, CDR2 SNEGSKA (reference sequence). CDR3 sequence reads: CSASDRDRGWETQYF. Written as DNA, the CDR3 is TGCAGTGCTAGTGACCGGGACAGGGGATGGGAGACCCAGTACTTC.

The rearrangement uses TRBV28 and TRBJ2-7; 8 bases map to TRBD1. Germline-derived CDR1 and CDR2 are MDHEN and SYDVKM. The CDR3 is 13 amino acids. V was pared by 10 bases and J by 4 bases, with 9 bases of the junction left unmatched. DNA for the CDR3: TGTGCCACTACGGGGCAGGGGGCGTACGAGCAGTACTTC. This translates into CATTGQGAYEQYF.

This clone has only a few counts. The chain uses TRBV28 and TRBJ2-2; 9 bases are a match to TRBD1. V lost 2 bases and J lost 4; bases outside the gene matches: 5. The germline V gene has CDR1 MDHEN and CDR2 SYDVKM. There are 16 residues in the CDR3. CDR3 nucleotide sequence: TGTGCCAGCAGTTTAACCGGGACAGGGCTCACCGGGGAGCTGTTTTTT. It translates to CASSLTGTGLTGELFF. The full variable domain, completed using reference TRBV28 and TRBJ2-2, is DVKVTQSSRYLVKRTGEKVFLECVQDMDHENMFWYRQDPGLGLRLIYFSYDVKMKEKGDIPEGYSVSREKKERFSLILESASTNQTSMYLCASSLTGTGLTGELFFGEGSRLTVL.

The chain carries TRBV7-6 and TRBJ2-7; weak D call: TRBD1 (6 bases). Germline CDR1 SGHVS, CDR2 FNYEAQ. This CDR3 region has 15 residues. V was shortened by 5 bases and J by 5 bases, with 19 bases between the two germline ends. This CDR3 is CASSPASGTTDEQYF. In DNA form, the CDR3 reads TGTGCCAGCAGCCCAGCGTCCGGGACAACCGACGAGCAGTACTTC.